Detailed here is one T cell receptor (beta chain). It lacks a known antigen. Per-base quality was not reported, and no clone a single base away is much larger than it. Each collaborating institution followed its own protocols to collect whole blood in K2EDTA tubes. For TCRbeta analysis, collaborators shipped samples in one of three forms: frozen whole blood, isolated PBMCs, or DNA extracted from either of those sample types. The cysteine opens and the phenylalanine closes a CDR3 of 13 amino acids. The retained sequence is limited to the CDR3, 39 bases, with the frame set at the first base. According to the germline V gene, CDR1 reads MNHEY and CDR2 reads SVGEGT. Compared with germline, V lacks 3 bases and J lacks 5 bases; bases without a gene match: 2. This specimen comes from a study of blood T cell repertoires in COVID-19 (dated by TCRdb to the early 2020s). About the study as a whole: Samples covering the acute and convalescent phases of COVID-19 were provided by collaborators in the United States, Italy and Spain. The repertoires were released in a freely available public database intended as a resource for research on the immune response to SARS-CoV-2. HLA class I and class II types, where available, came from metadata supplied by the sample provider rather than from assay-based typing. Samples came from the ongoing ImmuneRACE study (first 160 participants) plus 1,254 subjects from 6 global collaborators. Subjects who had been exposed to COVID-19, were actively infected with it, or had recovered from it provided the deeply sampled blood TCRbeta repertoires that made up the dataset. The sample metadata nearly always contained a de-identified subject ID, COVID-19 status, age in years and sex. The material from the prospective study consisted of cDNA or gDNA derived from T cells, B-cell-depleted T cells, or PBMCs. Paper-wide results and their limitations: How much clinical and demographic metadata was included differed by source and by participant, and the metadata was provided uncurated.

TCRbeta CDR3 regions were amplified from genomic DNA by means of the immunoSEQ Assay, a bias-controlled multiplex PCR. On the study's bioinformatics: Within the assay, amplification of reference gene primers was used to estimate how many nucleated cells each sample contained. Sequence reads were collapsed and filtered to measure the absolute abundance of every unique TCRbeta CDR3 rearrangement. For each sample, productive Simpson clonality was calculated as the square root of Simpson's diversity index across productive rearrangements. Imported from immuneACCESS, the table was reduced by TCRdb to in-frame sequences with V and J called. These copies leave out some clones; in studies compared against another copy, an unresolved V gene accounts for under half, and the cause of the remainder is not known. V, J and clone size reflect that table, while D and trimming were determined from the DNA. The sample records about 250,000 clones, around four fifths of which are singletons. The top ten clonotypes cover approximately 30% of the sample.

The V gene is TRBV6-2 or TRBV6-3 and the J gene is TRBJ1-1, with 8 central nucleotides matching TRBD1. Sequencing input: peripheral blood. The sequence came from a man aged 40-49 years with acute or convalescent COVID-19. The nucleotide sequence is TGTGCCAGCAGTTATCGGGACAGGACTGAAGCTTTCTTT. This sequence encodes CASSYRDRTEAFF.